This T cell receptor beta chain was sequenced for a study of post-analysis software for immune sequencing data (dated by TCRdb to about 2015). About the study as a whole: Relapsing-remitting, secondary progressive and progressive-relapsing multiple sclerosis were recorded as disease courses, and subtype annotation was lacking for some patients. The patient repertoires were compared against some twelve previously published healthy control repertoires obtained from donors aged about 6 to 26 years. A subset of samples was prepared in parallel using single-end sample barcoding, then pooled and co-amplified after Illumina adapter ligation. On the study overall, not on this receptor specifically: Significantly lower normalized Chao1 diversity was found in multiple sclerosis patients than in controls, suggesting substantial peripheral T-cell clonal expansion. About 5 TRBV segments, including TRBV5-6, TRBV5-1 and TRBV20-1, were significantly more frequent in patients than controls. The multiple sclerosis patient group was slightly younger than the control group. When samples were clustered directly using the F measure, samples prepared in the same batch co-clustered strongly, which prompted a batch-effect correction.

The sample holds a few counts of this clonotype. Its target antigen remains unknown. Per-base qualities were not stored, and no clone one base away is much larger. To demonstrate the VDJtools post-analysis software, TCR beta repertoires were profiled from the peripheral blood of roughly 12 young patients with multiple sclerosis. The patients with multiple sclerosis were children and adolescents between about 6 and 16 years of age. Libraries were made using PCR. The sequencer listed for this sample is Illumina HiSeq 2500. Unique molecular identifiers were incorporated into TCR beta cDNA libraries to reduce PCR and sequencing biases. Approximately 500,000 cDNA molecules were obtained for every 1 to 10 million input T cells, so each molecule roughly corresponded to one T cell. Patient libraries were prepared and sequenced with the same protocol used for the earlier healthy control dataset. Within a given batch, samples were prepared together, multiplexed and sequenced on the same HiSeq lane. The authors processed their data as follows. Raw barcoded reads were processed with MIGEC, discarding single-read molecular identifier groups before consensus assembly and CDR3 extraction. VDJtools was used for post-analysis of the clonotype tables, and diversity was normalized by down-sampling every dataset to the size of the smallest sample. In repertoire overlap clustering, CDR3 amino acid sequences, but not nucleotide sequences, were matched to correct batch-related cross-sample contamination. In-frame beta chains were kept once TCRdb had trimmed the public reads at Q25 with fastp and called clones with MiXCR. Each CDR3 protein appears once, grouped with its most common genes and DNA. The V and J calls and clone size come from TCRdb's table, not from the authors' own analysis. This sample gives about 380,000 distinct CDR3 sequences in total; around 33% of them show up just once. Around 15% of the sample is taken by the ten largest.

The CDR3, cysteine through phenylalanine, is 17 amino acids long. The only DNA kept is the CDR3, 51 bases in frame from the first base. CDR1 MNHGY and CDR2 SAAAGT were looked up in the germline V gene. From V the trimming removes 0 bases and from J it removes 4 bases, while the gene matches leave 11 bases of the junction unaccounted for. The receptor chain draws on TRBV6-8 and TRBJ1-2; TRBD1 matches 7 bases in the middle. The TCR comes from a girl aged 10 to 17 with multiple sclerosis. The material sequenced was blood. DNA sequence: TGTGCCAGCAGTTACTCCTCGAGATTGGACAGGAGCTATGGCTACACCTTC. The resulting protein is CASSYSSRLDRSYGYTF.